Following are 19 T cell receptor beta chains from one sample sequenced in a study of blood T cell repertoires in COVID-19. Sequencing was performed with immunoSEQ multiplex PCR; in TCRdb, only in-frame clones are kept and a portion is missing. The sample lists roughly 160,000 clones; around 83% were seen once. The sequencing input was peripheral blood. The receptor source for this set is a man between 18 and 29 years old with acute or convalescent COVID-19.

The V call is TRBV24-1, the J call TRBJ2-5, with 11 bases that match TRBD2. V shed 6 bases, J shed 5 bases, and the junction held 10 bases outside the gene matches. This CDR3 is built from 16 residues. Germline CDR1 and CDR2: KGHDR and SFDVKD. As DNA, the CDR3 is TGTGCCACCAGTTCGTCTAGCGGGGGGACGGGGGAGACCCAGTACTTC. Residues: CATSSSSGGTGETQYF.

Details on this clone: Relative to the germline gene, one junction end is altered; a read error may explain this. The same CDR3 can be traced to other DNA sequences in this sample. This sequence joins TRBV7-9 and TRBJ1-4; 9 bases are shared with TRBD1. The CDR3 has 14 amino acids. Germline-derived CDR1 and CDR2 are SEHNR and FQNEAQ (reference sequence). CDR3 protein: CASSWGQGREKLFF. CDR3 DNA sequence: TGTGCCAGCAGCTGGGGACAGGGTAGGGAAAAATTGTTTTTT.

V is TRBV28 and J is TRBJ1-1, with 10 bases aligning to TRBD1. The germline V gene has CDR1 MDHEN and CDR2 SYDVKM. V dropped 2 bases and J dropped 4; count of bases not matched to a gene: 4. The CDR3 runs to 15 residues. The CDR3: CASSLVRQGATEAFF. As DNA, the CDR3 is TGTGCCAGCAGTTTAGTCCGACAGGGGGCCACTGAAGCTTTCTTT.

The chain employs TRBV21-1 and TRBJ1-3; the table names TRBD1, a call not compared with the DNA. TRBV21-1 is a pseudogene. The CDR3 runs to 17 residues. CDR3 protein: CASSFEDRANSGNTIYF. CDR3 sequence (DNA): TGTGCCAGCAGCTTCGAGGACAGGGCCAACTCTGGAAACACCATATATTTT.

The rearrangement joins TRBV6-5 to TRBJ2-1; possibly TRBD1 for D (6 bases). The CDR3 is 13 residues long. From germline, CDR1 is MNHEY and CDR2 SVGAGI. V was clipped by 4 bases and J by 8 bases, with 12 bases between them. CDR3: CASSFWGRDEQFF. The CDR3 bases are TGTGCCAGCAGTTTCTGGGGGCGCGATGAGCAGTTCTTC.

The chain links TRBV4-2 to TRBJ2-1, with unresolved D. The CDR3 has 12 amino acids. V gave up 4 bases and J gave up 8 bases, with 9 bases separating them. Germline V gene lookup returns CDR1 LGHNA and CDR2 YNFKEQ. CDR3 coding DNA: TGTGCCAGCAGCCGAATAGAGGATGAGCAGTTCTTC. Amino acids: CASSRIEDEQFF.

The chain couples TRBV3-1 (or the pseudogene TRBV3-2) to TRBJ1-5, with 8 bases matching TRBD1. From germline, CDR1 is LGHDT and CDR2 YNNKEL (reference sequence). The ends lost 2 bases at V and 16 bases at J; junction bases unmatched: 10. The length of the CDR3 is 13 residues. The CDR3 loop reads CASSQQRQGRHHF. The CDR3 bases are TGTGCCAGCAGCCAACAGAGACAGGGGCGTCACCATTTT.

This clone was seen only once. The chain recombines TRBV29-1 with TRBJ2-5; perhaps TRBD1 as D (6 bases). V was pared by 6 bases and J by 4 bases, with 12 bases between. CDR1 SQVTM and CDR2 ANQGSEA come from the germline V gene. The CDR3 has 12 residues. The CDR3 region has the DNA TGCAGCGTGAAACAGGGAATAGAGACCCAGTACTTC. Its translation is CSVKQGIETQYF.

The chain couples TRBV20-1 to TRBJ2-5; D gene ambiguous. CDR1 and CDR2 (germline): DFQATT, SNEGSKA (reference sequence). The CDR3 is 14 residues long. Trimming stripped 3 bases from V and 0 bases from J, with 11 bases between. The CDR3 protein is CSASLGTNQETQYF. CDR3 DNA: TGCAGTGCTAGTCTGGGCACAAACCAAGAGACCCAGTACTTC.

The chain combines TRBV19 with TRBJ1-1; 9 bases agree with TRBD1. Germline values: CDR1 LNHDA, CDR2 SQIVND (reference sequence). The CDR3 runs to 17 residues. V was clipped by 3 bases and J by 4 bases; unmatched bases: 12. The CDR3 reads CASSIGGTGLGSTEAFF. The CDR3 nucleotides read TGTGCCAGTAGTATTGGTGGGACAGGGTTGGGGAGCACTGAAGCTTTCTTT.

This chain connects TRBV9 to TRBJ1-3; maybe TRBD1 (5 bases). V dropped 3 bases and J dropped 0 bases, with 10 bases sitting between them. Germline loops: CDR1 SGDLS, CDR2 YYNGEE. CDR3 length: 15 amino acids. DNA for the CDR3: TGTGCCAGCAGCGCCGACAGCTACTCTGGAAACACCATATATTTT. As protein: CASSADSYSGNTIYF.

This chain links TRBV19 with TRBJ1-1; no reliable D call. V shed 1 base and J shed 5 bases, with 11 bases lying between them. The CDR3 is 14 amino acids. Germline V CDR1 and CDR2: LNHDA, SQIVND (reference sequence). The CDR3 spells CASSIVVEKTEAFF. The CDR3 DNA reads as TGTGCCAGTAGTATAGTGGTGGAGAAGACTGAAGCTTTCTTT. The variable domain in full, with the rest retrieved from reference TRBV19 and TRBJ1-1, is DGGITQSPKYLFRKEGQNVTLSCEQNLNHDAMYWYRQDPGQGLRLIYYSQIVNDFQKGDIAEGYSVSREKKESFPLTVTSAQKNPTAFYLCASSIVVEKTEAFFGQGTRLTVV.

The chain links TRBV30 to TRBJ2-7, with D unresolved. The CDR3 sequence is 12 residues long. The V and J ends lost 0 bases and 3 bases respectively, with 6 bases between them. CDR1 and CDR2 from the germline V gene are GTSNPN and SVGIG (reference sequence). Here the CDR3 reads CAWSVRSYEQYF. CDR3 DNA sequence: TGTGCCTGGAGTGTCAGAAGCTACGAGCAGTACTTC.

The chain is built from TRBV3-1 (or the pseudogene TRBV3-2) and TRBJ2-3; a weak D match, TRBD1 (6 bases). In germline, CDR1 is LGHDT, CDR2 YNNKEL (reference sequence). This CDR3 region has 14 residues. Trimming pared 5 bases from V and 4 bases from J, leaving 13 bases between. The CDR3 spells CASSDDRMPDTQYF. The CDR3 bases are TGTGCCAGCAGCGACGACAGGATGCCAGATACGCAGTATTTT.

The chain uses TRBV5-4 and TRBJ2-5, with 9 bases fitting TRBD2. V lost 0 bases, J lost 1 base, and 10 bases stayed unmatched. CDR3 length: 18 amino acids. Germline V CDR1 and CDR2: SGHNT, YYREEE (reference sequence). The CDR3 DNA reads TGTGCCAGCAGCTTGGCGGCTAGCGGGGCGGTACTCCAAGAGACCCAGTACTTC. It yields the protein CASSLAASGAVLQETQYF.

The chain is built from TRBV7-9 and TRBJ2-7, with 9 bases that match TRBD1. Germline CDR1 and CDR2: SEHNR and FQNEAQ (reference sequence). Unmatched junction bases numbered 15, after V lost 4 bases and J lost 2 bases. The CDR3 extends over 18 amino acids. The CDR3 DNA reads as TGTGCCAGCAGCTCCACCCTTATAAGGACAGGGGCCACCTACGAGCAGTACTTC. Protein sequence: CASSSTLIRTGATYEQYF.

CDR3 sequence: CASSPVTGPQHF. In DNA form, the CDR3 reads TGTGCCAGCAGTCCCGTAACAGGGCCCCAGCATTTT. The chain joins TRBV6-5 to TRBJ1-5, with D maybe TRBD1 (5 bases). Germline V CDR1 and CDR2: MNHEY, SVGAGI. This CDR3 spans 12 amino acids. V shed 5 bases and J shed 9 bases, with 11 bases lying between them.

This chain's CDR3 is CATRNLENTEAFF. The CDR3 DNA reads as TGTGCCACCCGCAACTTAGAGAACACTGAAGCTTTCTTT. This chain connects TRBV6-5 to TRBJ1-1; no definite D call. Trimming stripped 10 bases from V and 1 base from J, with 13 bases between. CDR1 MNHEY and CDR2 SVGAGI come from the germline V gene. This CDR3 contains 13 residues.

A single count supports this clone. The J gene is TRBJ2-7, the V gene TRBV23-1; 13 nucleotides align to TRBD2. TRBV23-1 is filed as an ORF, its function uncertain. The length of the CDR3 is 18 residues. The junction had 12 bases not matched to a gene; V was cut back by 4 bases and J by 3 bases. CDR3 DNA sequence: TGCGCCAGCAGTCCCTCCTCGACTAGCGGGGGGCTAAACTACGAGCAGTACGTC. This translates into CASSPSSTSGGLNYEQYV.